The 8 T cell receptor beta chains presented below share a single source sample, sequenced in a study of beta chain features in type 1 diabetes. Since all of the isolated RNA was reverse transcribed, expressed TCRB transcripts were what got sequenced. Some clones are missing from TCRdb's copy, which holds only in-frame ones; the method was immunoSEQ multiplex PCR. This sample has 900,000 or so clones; roughly 15% occur once, and the top ten carry 0.02% to 0.025%. Sequencing was carried out using naive CD4+ T cells from blood. These receptor sequences come from a woman between 18 and 29 years old in good health.

In its sample, this clone was seen a few times. The chain links TRBV7-2 to TRBJ2-7, with 11 bases aligning to TRBD2. Germline V gene sequence: CDR1 SGHTA, CDR2 FQGNSA. There are 15 residues in the CDR3. J gave up 3 bases and V 5 bases, and 6 bases lay outside the gene matches. CDR3 DNA sequence: TGTGCCAGCAGCCGTAGCGGGAGGGGGGGCTACGAGCAGTACTTC. It specifies CASSRSGRGGYEQYF. Using reference TRBV7-2 and TRBJ2-7 for the parts outside the CDR3, the full variable domain is GAGVSQSPSNKVTEKGKDVELRCDPISGHTALYWYRQSLGQGLEFLIYFQGNSAPDKSGLPSDRFSAERTGGSVSTLTIQRTQQEDSAVYLCASSRSGRGGYEQYFGPGTRLTVT.

The gene calls are TRBV6-5 and TRBJ2-1; D perhaps matches TRBD2 (5 bases). The germline V gene has CDR1 MNHEY and CDR2 SVGAGI. V lost 0 bases and J 2 bases, leaving 11 bases between the germline ends. This CDR3 is 16 amino acids long. The CDR3 loop is CASSYSSGATYNEQFF. DNA of the CDR3: TGTGCCAGCAGTTACTCGAGCGGCGCAACCTACAATGAGCAGTTCTTC.

The chain recombines TRBV28 with TRBJ1-5; D remains unclear. V shed 7 bases and J shed 6 bases, with 10 bases lying between them. This CDR3 has 12 amino acids. From germline, CDR1 is MDHEN and CDR2 SYDVKM. The CDR3 sequence is CASTGVFQPQHF. The CDR3 nucleotides read TGTGCCAGCACCGGGGTATTTCAGCCCCAGCATTTT.

V and J are TRBV18 and TRBJ1-2; TRBD1 matches at 8 bases. The V gene end was trimmed by 5 bases and the J gene end by 5 bases; junction bases not matched to a gene: 7. The CDR3 totals 14 residues. Germline-derived CDR1 and CDR2 are KGHSH and LQKENI. CDR3 sequence (DNA): TGTGCCAGCTCAGTGGGACAGGCTGAATATGGCTACACCTTC. Its protein product is CASSVGQAEYGYTF.

Only a few counts were recorded for this clone. This rearrangement joins TRBV6-5 to TRBJ2-7; tentatively, D is TRBD1 or TRBD2 (6 bases each). From germline, CDR1 is MNHEY and CDR2 SVGAGI. This CDR3 has 13 residues. Trimming removed 8 bases at V and 4 bases at J, with 15 bases between. CDR3 amino acids: CASGRDKKYEQYF. The CDR3 nucleotides are TGTGCCAGCGGGCGGGACAAGAAATACGAGCAGTACTTC.

The chain carries TRBV5-1 and TRBJ2-2; perhaps TRBD2 as D (6 bases). Deletions cut 5 bases from V and 2 bases from J, with 13 bases between. The CDR3 extends over 15 amino acids. The germline V gene has CDR1 SGHRS and CDR2 YFSETQ. CDR3 sequence reads: CASSPIAANTGELFF. The CDR3 DNA reads TGCGCCAGCAGTCCTATAGCGGCTAACACCGGGGAGCTGTTTTTT.

This clone showed up just a few times. The genes are TRBV11-2 and TRBJ2-7; 10 positions match TRBD2. Germline CDR1 is SGHAT and CDR2 is FQNNGV. The V and J ends lost 5 bases and 4 bases, in that order; junction bases with no gene match: 8. CDR3 length equals 15 residues. CDR3 amino acids: CASSPTSGVPYEQYF. The CDR3 nucleotides are TGTGCCAGCAGCCCTACTAGCGGGGTGCCTTACGAGCAGTACTTC.

This clone occurred a few times. J is TRBJ1-2 and V is TRBV4-1; D possibly corresponds to TRBD1 (6 bases). The CDR3 runs 15 residues. The V gene lost 4 bases and the J gene lost 3 bases, with 15 bases spanning the gap. Germline CDR1 and CDR2: MGHRA and YSYEKL. The chain's CDR3 is CASSLQGTGDYGYTF. In DNA, the CDR3 is TGCGCCAGCAGCCTGCAGGGGACCGGGGACTATGGCTACACCTTC.